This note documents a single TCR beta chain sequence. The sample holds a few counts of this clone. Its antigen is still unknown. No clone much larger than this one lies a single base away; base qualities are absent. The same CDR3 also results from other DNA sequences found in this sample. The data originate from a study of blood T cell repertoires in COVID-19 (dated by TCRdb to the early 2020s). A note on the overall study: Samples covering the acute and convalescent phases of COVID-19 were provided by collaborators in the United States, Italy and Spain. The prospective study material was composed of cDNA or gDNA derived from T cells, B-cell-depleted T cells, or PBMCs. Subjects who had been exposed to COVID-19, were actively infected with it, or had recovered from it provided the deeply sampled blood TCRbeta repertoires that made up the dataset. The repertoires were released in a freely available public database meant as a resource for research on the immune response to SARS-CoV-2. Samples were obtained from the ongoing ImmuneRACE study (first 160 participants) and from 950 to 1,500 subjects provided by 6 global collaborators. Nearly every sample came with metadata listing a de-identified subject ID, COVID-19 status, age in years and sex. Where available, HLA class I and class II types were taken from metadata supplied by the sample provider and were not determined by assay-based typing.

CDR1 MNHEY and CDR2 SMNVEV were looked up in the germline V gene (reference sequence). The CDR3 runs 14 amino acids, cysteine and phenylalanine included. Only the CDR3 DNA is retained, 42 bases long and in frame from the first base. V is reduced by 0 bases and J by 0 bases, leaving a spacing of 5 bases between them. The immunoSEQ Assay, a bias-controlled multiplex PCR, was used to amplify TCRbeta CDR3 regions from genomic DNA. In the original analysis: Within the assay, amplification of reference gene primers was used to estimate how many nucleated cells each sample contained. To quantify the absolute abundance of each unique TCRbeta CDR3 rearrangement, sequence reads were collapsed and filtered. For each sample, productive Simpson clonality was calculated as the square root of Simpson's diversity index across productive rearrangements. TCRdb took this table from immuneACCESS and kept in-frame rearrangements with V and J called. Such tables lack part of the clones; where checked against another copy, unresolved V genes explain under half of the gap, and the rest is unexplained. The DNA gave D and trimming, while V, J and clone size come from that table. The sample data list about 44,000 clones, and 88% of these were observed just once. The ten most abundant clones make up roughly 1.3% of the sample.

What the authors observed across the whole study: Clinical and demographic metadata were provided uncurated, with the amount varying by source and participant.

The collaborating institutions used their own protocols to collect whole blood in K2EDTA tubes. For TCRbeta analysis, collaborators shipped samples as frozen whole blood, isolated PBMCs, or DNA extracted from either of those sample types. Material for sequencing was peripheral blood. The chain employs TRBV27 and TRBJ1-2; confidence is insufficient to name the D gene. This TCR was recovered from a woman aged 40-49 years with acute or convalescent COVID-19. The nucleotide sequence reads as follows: TGTGCCAGCAGTTTATCTGACTCTAACTATGGCTACACCTTC. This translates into CASSLSDSNYGYTF.